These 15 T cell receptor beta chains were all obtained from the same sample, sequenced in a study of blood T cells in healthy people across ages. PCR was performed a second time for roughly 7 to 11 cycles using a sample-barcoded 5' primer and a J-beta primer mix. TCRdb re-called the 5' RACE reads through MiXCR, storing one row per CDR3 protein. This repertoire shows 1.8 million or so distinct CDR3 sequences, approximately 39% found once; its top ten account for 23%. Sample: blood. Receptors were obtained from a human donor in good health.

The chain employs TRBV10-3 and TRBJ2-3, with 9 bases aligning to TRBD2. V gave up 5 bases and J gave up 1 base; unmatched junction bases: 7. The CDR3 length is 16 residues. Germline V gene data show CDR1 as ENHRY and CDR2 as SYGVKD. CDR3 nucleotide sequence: TGTGCCATCAGTAAACAAGCTAGCGGGGGCACAGATACGCAGTATTTT. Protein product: CAISKQASGGTDTQYF.

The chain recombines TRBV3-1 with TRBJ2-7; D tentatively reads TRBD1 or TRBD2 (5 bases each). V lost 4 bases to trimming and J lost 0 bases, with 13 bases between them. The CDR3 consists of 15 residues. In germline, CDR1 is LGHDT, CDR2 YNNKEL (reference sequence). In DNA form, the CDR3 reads TGTGCCAGCAGCCTGGGACGGGAAACCTCCTACGAGCAGTACTTC. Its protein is CASSLGRETSYEQYF.

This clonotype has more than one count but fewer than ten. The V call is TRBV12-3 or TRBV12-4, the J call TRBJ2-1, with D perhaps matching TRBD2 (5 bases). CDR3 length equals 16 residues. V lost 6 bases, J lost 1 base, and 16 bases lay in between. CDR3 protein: CASSPSPGGSYNEQFF. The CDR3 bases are TGTGCCAGCAGCCCCTCCCCCGGCGGGTCCTACAATGAGCAGTTCTTC.

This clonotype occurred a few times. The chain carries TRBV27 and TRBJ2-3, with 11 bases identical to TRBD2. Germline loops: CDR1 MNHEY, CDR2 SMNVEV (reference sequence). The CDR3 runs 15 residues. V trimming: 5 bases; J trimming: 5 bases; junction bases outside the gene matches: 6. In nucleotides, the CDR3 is TGTGCCAGCAGTGCCGGGACTAGCGGCCTAGATACGCAGTATTTT. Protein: CASSAGTSGLDTQYF.

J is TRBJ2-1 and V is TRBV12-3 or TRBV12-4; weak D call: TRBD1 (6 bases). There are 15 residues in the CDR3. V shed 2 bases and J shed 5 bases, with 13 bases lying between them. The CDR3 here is CASSLPPGVNNEQFF. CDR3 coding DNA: TGTGCCAGCAGTTTACCCCCAGGGGTCAACAATGAGCAGTTCTTC.

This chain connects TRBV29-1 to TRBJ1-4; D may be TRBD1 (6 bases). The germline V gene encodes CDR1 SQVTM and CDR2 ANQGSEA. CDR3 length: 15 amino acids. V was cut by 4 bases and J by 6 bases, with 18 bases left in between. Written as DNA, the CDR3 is TGCAGCGTTGGGGTGGTGGGGGCTGTTGATGAAAAACTGTTTTTT. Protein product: CSVGVVGAVDEKLFF.

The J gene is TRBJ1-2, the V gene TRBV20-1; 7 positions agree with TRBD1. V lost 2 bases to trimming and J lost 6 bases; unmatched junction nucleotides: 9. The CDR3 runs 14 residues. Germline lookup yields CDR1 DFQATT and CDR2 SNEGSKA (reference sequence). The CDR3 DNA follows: TGCAGTGCTAGACCTTTTAGGGGGCGAGATGGCTACACCTTC. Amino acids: CSARPFRGRDGYTF.

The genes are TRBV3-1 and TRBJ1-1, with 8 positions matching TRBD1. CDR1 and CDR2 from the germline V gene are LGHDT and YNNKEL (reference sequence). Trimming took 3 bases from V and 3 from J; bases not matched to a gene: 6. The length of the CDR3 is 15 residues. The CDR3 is CASSHARQGHTEAFF. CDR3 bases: TGTGCCAGCAGCCATGCCCGACAGGGGCACACTGAAGCTTTCTTT. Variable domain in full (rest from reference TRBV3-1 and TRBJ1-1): DTAVSQTPKYLVTQMGNDKSIKCEQNLGHDTMYWYKQDSKKFLKIMFSYNNKELIINETVPNRFSPKSPDKAHLNLHINSLELGDSAVYFCASSHARQGHTEAFFGQGTRLTVV.

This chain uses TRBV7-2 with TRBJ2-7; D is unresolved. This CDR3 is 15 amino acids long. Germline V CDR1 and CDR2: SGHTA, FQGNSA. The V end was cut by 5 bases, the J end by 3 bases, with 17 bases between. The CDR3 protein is CASSLLPGSHYEQYF. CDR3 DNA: TGTGCCAGCAGCCTCCTCCCCGGCTCCCACTACGAGCAGTACTTC.

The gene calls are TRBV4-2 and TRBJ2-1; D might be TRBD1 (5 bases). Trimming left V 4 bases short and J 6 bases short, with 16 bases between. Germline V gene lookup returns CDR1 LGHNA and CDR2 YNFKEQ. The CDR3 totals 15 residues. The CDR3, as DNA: TGTGCCAGCAGCCTCGGAATACAGGAGTTCAATGAGCAGTTCTTC. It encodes CASSLGIQEFNEQFF.

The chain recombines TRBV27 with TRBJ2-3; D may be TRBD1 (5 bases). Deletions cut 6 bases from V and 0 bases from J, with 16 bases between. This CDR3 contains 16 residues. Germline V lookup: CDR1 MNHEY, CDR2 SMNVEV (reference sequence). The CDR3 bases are TGTGCCAGCAGCCCCTGGGTTGGGGCCAGCACAGATACGCAGTATTTT. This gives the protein CASSPWVGASTDTQYF.

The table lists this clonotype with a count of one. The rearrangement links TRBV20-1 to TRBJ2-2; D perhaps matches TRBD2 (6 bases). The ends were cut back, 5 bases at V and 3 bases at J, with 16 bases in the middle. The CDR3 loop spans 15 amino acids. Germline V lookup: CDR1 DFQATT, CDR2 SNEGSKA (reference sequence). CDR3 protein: CSALSGYSDTGELFF. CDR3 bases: TGCAGTGCTCTTAGCGGATATTCCGACACCGGGGAGCTGTTTTTT.

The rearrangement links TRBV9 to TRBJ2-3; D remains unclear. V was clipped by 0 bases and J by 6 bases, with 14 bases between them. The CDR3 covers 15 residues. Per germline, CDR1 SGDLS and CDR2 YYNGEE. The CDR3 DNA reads TGTGCCAGCAGCGTAGGTGGCAGCCCGTGGGATACGCAGTATTTT. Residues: CASSVGGSPWDTQYF.

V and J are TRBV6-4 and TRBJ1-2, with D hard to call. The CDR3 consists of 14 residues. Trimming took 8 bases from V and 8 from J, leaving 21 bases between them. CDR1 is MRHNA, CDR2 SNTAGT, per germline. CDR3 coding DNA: TGTGCCAGCCCTAACCCGGGTAAATTACAGGGCTACACCTTC. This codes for CASPNPGKLQGYTF.

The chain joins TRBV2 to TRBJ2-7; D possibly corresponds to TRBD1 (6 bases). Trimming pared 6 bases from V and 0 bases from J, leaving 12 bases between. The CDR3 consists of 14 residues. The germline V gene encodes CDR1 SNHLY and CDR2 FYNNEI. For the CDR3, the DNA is TGTGCCAGCAGAACAGGACAGAGCTCCTACGAGCAGTACTTC. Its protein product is CASRTGQSSYEQYF. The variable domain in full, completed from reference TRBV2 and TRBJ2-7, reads EPEVTQTPSHQVTQMGQEVILRCVPISNHLYFYWYRQILGQKVEFLVSFYNNEISEKSEIFDDQFSVERPDGSNFTLKIRSTKLEDSAMYFCASRTGQSSYEQYFGPGTRLTVT.